Below, 26 T cell receptor beta chains from the same sample are listed, as sequenced in a study of T-cell reconstitution after alpha-beta-depleted transplantation in children. Preparation of the TCRbeta library used unique molecular identifiers. TCRdb processed the PCR reads anew with MiXCR; each CDR3 protein has one entry. The sample shows tens of thousands of distinct CDR3 sequences, around 6.6% of them seen only once. The sample consisted of PBMCs from the stem cell graft donor, taken from the stem cell graft. Receptors originate from a human donor who donated a stem cell graft to a child with acute lymphoblastic leukemia.

This clonotype came up many times. The chain employs TRBV12-3 or TRBV12-4 and TRBJ1-4, with 7 bases fitting TRBD1. The CDR3 is made up of 15 amino acids. J was trimmed by 3 bases and V by 5 bases; bases with no gene match: 6. This CDR3 is CASSVSGGSNEKLFF. In nucleotides, the CDR3 is TGTGCCAGCAGTGTGTCAGGGGGTTCTAATGAAAAACTGTTTTTT.

This rearrangement joins TRBV3-1 to TRBJ2-5, with 10 bases matching TRBD2. Germline CDR1 is LGHDT and CDR2 is YNNKEL (reference sequence). The V and J ends lost 1 base and 5 bases, in that order; junction bases with no gene match: 4. The CDR3 length is 15 residues. The CDR3, as DNA: TGTGCCAGCAGCCAAGCTTCGGGACTAGCGGAGACCCAGTACTTC. This gives the protein CASSQASGLAETQYF.

This clonotype showed up many times. This sequence joins TRBV12-3 or TRBV12-4 and TRBJ2-3; the D gene is possibly TRBD2 (5 bases). Deletions cut 5 bases from V and 4 bases from J, with 13 bases between. The CDR3 is 14 residues long. CDR3 DNA: TGTGCCAGCAGTCCGCCCGTGGGAGCAGATACGCAGTATTTT. Its translation is CASSPPVGADTQYF.

This clonotype came up many times. This chain joins TRBV12-3 or TRBV12-4 and TRBJ2-5, with 7 positions matching TRBD1. After removal of 6 bases from V and 5 bases from J, the junction contained 15 bases not matched to a gene. The CDR3 sequence is 16 residues long. CDR3 sequence reads: CASSPTGTAPTETQYF. Written as DNA, the CDR3 is TGTGCCAGCAGCCCAACCGGGACAGCTCCTACGGAGACCCAGTACTTC.

Many counts were recorded for this clonotype. V usage is TRBV5-1 and J usage is TRBJ2-3, with 8 bases matching TRBD2. Looked up from germline, CDR1 is SGHRS and CDR2 is YFSETQ. The CDR3 length is 18 residues. Trimming took 3 bases from V and 5 from J; bases not matched to a gene: 17. CDR3 nucleotides: TGCGCCAGCAGCTCTACTAGTACGGGGGGGGCCGGGGGAGATACGCAGTATTTT. Translation gives CASSSTSTGGAGGDTQYF.

This clonotype was seen repeatedly, ten times or more. This chain links TRBV9 with TRBJ2-7; possibly TRBD1 for D (6 bases). CDR1 is SGDLS, CDR2 YYNGEE, per germline. The germline V and J ends were trimmed by 4 bases and 5 bases, with 16 bases remaining between them. The CDR3 covers 14 residues. The CDR3 bases are TGTGCCAGCAGCCCCAGGGACAAGGCCGACGAGCAGTACTTC. It yields the protein CASSPRDKADEQYF. Combining the CDR3 with reference TRBV9 and TRBJ2-7 gives the whole variable domain DSGVTQTPKHLITATGQRVTLRCSPRSGDLSVYWYQQSLDQGLQFLIQYYNGEERAKGNILERFSAQQFPDLHSELNLSSLELGDSALYFCASSPRDKADEQYFGPGTRLTVT.

This clonotype was counted ten times or more. The rearrangement links TRBV7-8 to TRBJ1-5, with D possibly TRBD1 on 6 matching bases. Germline V gene lookup returns CDR1 SGHVS and CDR2 FQNEAQ. This CDR3 contains 14 residues. Trimming cost V 0 bases and J 5 bases, with 8 bases left between them. DNA of the CDR3: TGTGCCAGCAGCTTAGCAGCAGGGGATCAGCCCCAGCATTTT. As protein: CASSLAAGDQPQHF.

Ten or more counts support this clonotype. The chain combines TRBV5-1 with TRBJ2-3, with TRBD2 matching over 11 bases. V lost 7 bases and J lost 4; bases outside the gene matches: 11. This CDR3 has 16 residues. CDR1 and CDR2 from the germline V gene are SGHRS and YFSETQ. The CDR3 loop is CASRALAGGGADTQYF. The CDR3 DNA reads as TGCGCCAGCCGCGCTCTAGCGGGAGGTGGAGCAGATACGCAGTATTTT.

This clonotype has just a few counts. Here the CDR3 reads CSARGLSNTGELFF. The DNA of the CDR3 is TGCAGCGCTAGGGGCCTCTCGAACACCGGGGAGCTGTTTTTT. The gene calls are TRBV29-1 and TRBJ2-2; weak D call: TRBD1 (5 bases). V was pared by 7 bases and J by 0 bases, with 12 bases between. The CDR3 extends over 14 amino acids. The germline V gene encodes CDR1 SQVTM and CDR2 ANQGSEA.

This clonotype has ten or more counts. The junction differs from germline at one of its ends, possibly a read error. The rearrangement joins TRBV7-9 to TRBJ2-5; D not certain. Germline CDR1 reads SEHNR; CDR2 reads FQNEAQ (reference sequence). This CDR3 comprises 13 residues. DNA for the CDR3: TGTGCCAGCAGCTTAGCAGACCACGAGACCCAGTACTTC. It codes for CASSLADHETQYF.

This clonotype was recorded a few times. The chain combines TRBV19 with TRBJ2-7, with D unclear. The V end was cut by 3 bases, the J end by 0 bases, with 9 bases between. The CDR3 has 14 residues. The germline V gene has CDR1 LNHDA and CDR2 SQIVND (reference sequence). The CDR3 DNA follows: TGTGCCAGTAGTATCATCCCCAGCTCCTACGAGCAGTACTTC. It specifies CASSIIPSSYEQYF.

This chain connects TRBV23-1 to TRBJ2-5, with D perhaps matching TRBD2 (7 bases). TRBV23-1 is marked as an open reading frame, function uncertain. Trimming shortened V by 1 base and J by 2 bases, and 17 bases separated the two germline ends. This CDR3 region has 17 residues. Here the CDR3 reads CASSQYSPGGEQETQYF. CDR3 nucleotide sequence: TGCGCCAGCAGTCAATATTCACCGGGGGGCGAACAAGAGACCCAGTACTTC.

This clonotype was seen ten or more times. The chain is built from TRBV5-1 and TRBJ2-1; 8 bases are shared with TRBD2. The ends lost 0 bases at V and 7 bases at J; junction bases unmatched: 6. Germline loops: CDR1 SGHRS, CDR2 YFSETQ. The CDR3 is made up of 15 amino acids. In DNA, the CDR3 is TGCGCCAGCAGCTTGGGAGCGGGAGTTCAAAATGAGCAGTTCTTC. Translation gives CASSLGAGVQNEQFF.

This clonotype has only a few counts. CDR3 bases: TGCGCCAGCAGCACCATTTGGCTTTGGGGAAACACCATATATTTT. This sequence encodes CASSTIWLWGNTIYF. The V gene is TRBV4-3, the J gene TRBJ1-3; D remains unclear. Trimming shortened V by 5 bases and J by 4 bases, and 15 bases separated the two germline ends. CDR1 and CDR2 (germline): LGHNA, YSLEER. CDR3 length equals 15 residues.

This clonotype came up a few times. This chain connects TRBV18 to TRBJ2-3; D ambiguous. Trimming pared 0 bases from V and 2 bases from J, leaving 9 bases between. The germline V gene encodes CDR1 KGHSH and CDR2 LQKENI. The CDR3 extends over 15 amino acids. CDR3 protein: CASSPPDLNTDTQYF. CDR3 DNA sequence: TGTGCCAGCTCACCACCGGATCTTAACACAGATACGCAGTATTTT.

This clonotype was seen more than once but under ten times. The rearrangement links TRBV4-2 to TRBJ1-2, with D possibly being TRBD1 (5 bases). Germline CDR1 LGHNA, CDR2 YNFKEQ. V was trimmed by 4 bases and J by 2 bases, leaving 20 bases between them. CDR3 length equals 17 residues. CDR3 in amino acids: CASSPTANRGGNYGYTF. CDR3 sequence (DNA): TGTGCCAGCAGCCCGACTGCCAACCGGGGCGGAAACTATGGCTACACCTTC.

This clonotype occurred many times. This sequence joins TRBV2 and TRBJ2-5, with D maybe TRBD1 (6 bases). Trimming took 3 bases from V and 2 from J, leaving 13 bases between them. Germline V gene data show CDR1 as SNHLY and CDR2 as FYNNEI. The CDR3 length is 15 residues. CDR3 region: CASSEEGQGQETQYF. As DNA, the CDR3 is TGTGCCAGCAGTGAGGAAGGCCAGGGGCAAGAGACCCAGTACTTC.

This clonotype was picked up a small number of times. The chain couples TRBV6-2 or TRBV6-3 to TRBJ2-1, with 9 bases aligning to TRBD2. The CDR3 totals 14 residues. CDR1 is MNHEY and CDR2 is SVGEGT in the germline V gene. Trimming cost V 2 bases and J 6 bases; bases outside gene matches: 2. The CDR3: CASSYAGGPNEQFF. DNA of the CDR3: TGTGCCAGCAGTTACGCGGGGGGGCCCAATGAGCAGTTCTTC.

In its sample, this clonotype was seen many times. The gene calls are TRBV7-2 and TRBJ2-1; D call uncertain. This CDR3 is built from 11 residues. The germline CDR1 and CDR2 sequences are SGHTA and FQGNSA. Trimming stripped 5 bases from V and 6 bases from J, with 5 bases between. CDR3 in DNA: TGTGCCAGCAGCGAGCGCAATGAGCAGTTCTTC. Its protein is CASSERNEQFF. The full variable domain, rest sourced from reference TRBV7-2 and TRBJ2-1, is GAGVSQSPSNKVTEKGKDVELRCDPISGHTALYWYRQSLGQGLEFLIYFQGNSAPDKSGLPSDRFSAERTGGSVSTLTIQRTQQEDSAVYLCASSERNEQFFGPGTRLTVL.

The CDR3 nucleotides read TGTGCCAGCAGTGACGCTAGCGGGGGGGCACATGAGCAGTTCTTC. Amino acid sequence: CASSDASGGAHEQFF. The rearrangement links TRBV6-4 to TRBJ2-1; 12 nucleotides line up with TRBD2. With V trimmed by 2 bases and J by 8 bases, 4 bases remained unmatched. This CDR3 region has 15 residues. CDR1 is MRHNA and CDR2 is SNTAGT in the germline V gene.

This clonotype was counted many times. This chain uses TRBV4-3 with TRBJ2-7; a possible D gene is TRBD1 (5 bases). CDR1 and CDR2 (germline): LGHNA, YSLEER. The CDR3 sequence is 16 residues long. Trimming left V 0 bases short and J 3 bases short, with 15 bases between. The CDR3 nucleotides are TGCGCCAGCAGCCAAGATTCAGGGCCCGGGTTCTACGAGCAGTACTTC. It yields the protein CASSQDSGPGFYEQYF.

In this sample, this clonotype turned up many times. The rearrangement links TRBV5-1 to TRBJ2-1; D is uncertain. Trimming took 0 bases from V and 4 from J, leaving 14 bases between them. CDR3 size: 16 residues. Germline CDR1 is SGHRS and CDR2 is YFSETQ. CDR3 nucleotides: TGCGCCAGCAGCTTGGCGGACGGATTTATTTACAATGAGCAGTTCTTC. Protein sequence: CASSLADGFIYNEQFF.

The chain couples TRBV5-1 to TRBJ2-5, with a weak D call TRBD1 (5 bases). The germline V gene encodes CDR1 SGHRS and CDR2 YFSETQ. V was shortened by 4 bases and J by 2 bases, with 15 bases between the two germline ends. This CDR3 has 15 amino acids. CDR3 residues: CASSPQGRKQETQYF. The CDR3, as DNA: TGCGCCAGCAGCCCTCAGGGCCGAAAACAAGAGACCCAGTACTTC.

This clonotype was observed a handful of times. V gene TRBV9 combines with J gene TRBJ1-5, with 8 bases fitting TRBD1. Germline V gene sequence: CDR1 SGDLS, CDR2 YYNGEE. V dropped 0 bases and J dropped 7; count of bases not matched to a gene: 6. The CDR3 totals 15 residues. Here the CDR3 reads CASSVGTGQGQPQHF. CDR3 bases: TGTGCCAGCAGCGTAGGGACAGGGCAGGGACAGCCCCAGCATTTT.

This clonotype has a count of ten or more. The gene calls are TRBV10-3 and TRBJ2-7; TRBD1 might be the D (6 bases). The CDR3 length is 15 residues. The V gene lost 0 bases and the J gene lost 1 base, with 10 bases spanning the gap. Germline lookup yields CDR1 ENHRY and CDR2 SYGVKD. The CDR3 sequence: CAISESRTDSYEQYF. DNA of the CDR3: TGTGCCATCAGTGAGTCGAGGACAGATTCCTACGAGCAGTACTTC.

This clonotype was detected many times. The chain employs TRBV29-1 and TRBJ2-5; 9 nucleotides line up with TRBD1. The germline CDR1 and CDR2 sequences are SQVTM and ANQGSEA. The CDR3 sequence is 12 residues long. V lost 4 bases, J lost 9 bases, and 6 bases stayed unmatched. CDR3 DNA: TGCAGCGTTGGACAGGGGGAAGGGGCCCAGTACTTC. Encoded protein: CSVGQGEGAQYF.